A selection of T cell receptor beta chains follows, all from one sample in a study of blood T cell repertoires in COVID-19. Generated by immunoSEQ multiplex PCR, the TCRdb table keeps only in-frame clones and is missing some. The sample lists about 83,000 clones; 65% to 80% were seen once. Sequenced: peripheral blood. Receptor source: a woman at least 80 years old with active or convalescent COVID-19. Both conserved end residues are part of each CDR3. The D gene is left open where the match is weak. A row's size may be missing; if present it is once, few, many or a size class.

clone size,V gene,J gene,D gene,CDR3 protein,CDR3 DNA
-,TRBV7-9,TRBJ2-5,-,CASSLGRGQETQYF,TGTGCCAGCAGCTTAGGCCGCGGCCAAGAGACCCAGTACTTC
-,TRBV7-2,TRBJ1-1,TRBD1,CASSNGQGGTEAFF,TGTGCCAGCAGCAACGGACAGGGGGGGACTGAAGCTTTCTTT
-,TRBV2,TRBJ2-1,TRBD2,CASSEVVRGLAGRLYNEQFF,TGTGCCAGCAGTGAAGTAGTTAGGGGACTAGCGGGTAGACTCTACAATGAGCAGTTCTTC
-,TRBV19,TRBJ1-5,-,CASIPRGGIGDQPQHF,TGTGCCAGTATCCCCCGAGGGGGAATAGGGGATCAGCCCCAGCATTTT
-,TRBV25-1,TRBJ2-7,-,CASGEDSYEQYF,TGTGCCAGCGGGGAGGATTCCTACGAGCAGTACTTC
-,TRBV3-1/TRBV3-2,TRBJ1-3,-,CASSPRSGFGNTIYF,TGTGCCAGCAGCCCTAGATCCGGGTTCGGAAACACCATATATTTT
-,TRBV10-2,TRBJ2-1,-,CASSVYRVINNEQFF,TGCGCCAGCAGTGTTTACAGGGTCATCAACAATGAGCAGTTCTTC
once,TRBV19,TRBJ1-6,-,CASSLQYRAEGSPLHF,TGTGCCAGTAGTTTACAGTACCGGGCCGAGGGATCACCCCTCCACTTT
few,TRBV7-9,TRBJ1-1,-,CASSSDTSFWAPPEAFF,TGTGCCAGCAGCTCCGACACTTCGTTCTGGGCCCCACCTGAAGCTTTCTTT
-,TRBV21-1,TRBJ1-2,-,CASSKGPFGYTF,TGTGCCAGCAGCAAGGGCCCCTTCGGCTACACCTTC
-,TRBV19,TRBJ1-1,-,CASSIVSSSTEAFF,TGTGCCAGTAGTATAGTATCCTCCAGCACTGAAGCTTTCTTT
-,TRBV29-1,TRBJ1-1,-,CSVVSGPYGEAFF,TGCAGCGTTGTCAGCGGACCTTACGGTGAAGCTTTCTTT
-,TRBV24-1,TRBJ2-3,-,CATSDRRARDTQYF,TGTGCCACCAGTGATAGGAGGGCCAGGGATACGCAGTATTTT
-,TRBV19,TRBJ1-2,-,CASSIQVDYGYTF,TGTGCCAGTAGTATTCAGGTTGACTATGGCTACACCTTC
-,TRBV29-1,TRBJ1-2,-,CSDQGPGGYTF,TGCAGCGACCAGGGTCCAGGTGGCTACACCTTC
-,TRBV30,TRBJ2-3,-,CAWSSTRDTQYF,TGTGCCTGGAGTTCAACGAGGGATACGCAGTATTTT
-,TRBV28,TRBJ1-6,TRBD1,CASSRRTGYSLSPLHF,TGTGCCAGCAGCCGCCGGACAGGGTACTCCTTATCACCCCTCCACTTT
-,TRBV12-3/TRBV12-4,TRBJ1-2,-,CASSFRDTYGYTF,TGTGCCAGCAGTTTCAGGGATACCTATGGCTACACCTTC
-,TRBV3-1/TRBV3-2,TRBJ2-7,-,CASSRPGRGGSYEQYF,TGTGCCAGCAGCCGCCCGGGGAGGGGGGGCTCCTACGAGCAGTACTTC
once,TRBV2,TRBJ1-3,-,CATSQGSGNTIYF,TGTGCCACCTCACAGGGTTCTGGAAACACCATATATTTT
once,TRBV5-1,TRBJ2-1,TRBD2,CASSLEASGDNEQFF,TGCGCCAGCAGCTTGGAGGCTAGCGGGGACAATGAGCAGTTCTTC
-,TRBV3-1/TRBV3-2,TRBJ1-6,TRBD1,CASSLRDRGDSPLHF,TGTGCCAGCAGCCTTCGGGACAGGGGGGATTCACCCCTCCACTTT
-,TRBV7-8,TRBJ1-2,-,CASSLVNSVYGYTF,TGTGCCAGCAGCTTAGTTAATTCTGTCTATGGCTACACCTTC
-,TRBV9,TRBJ1-2,-,CASSPEGELYGYTF,TGTGCCAGCAGCCCAGAGGGGGAGCTCTATGGCTACACCTTC
-,TRBV9,TRBJ2-5,TRBD1,CASSVGDRGWRETQYF,TGTGCCAGCAGCGTCGGGGACAGGGGATGGAGAGAGACCCAGTACTTC
few,TRBV5-4,TRBJ1-1,-,CASSWDTNTEAFF,TGTGCCAGCAGCTGGGACACGAACACTGAAGCTTTCTTT
-,TRBV19,TRBJ1-4,-,CASSMGRTNEKLFF,TGTGCCAGTAGTATGGGCAGAACTAATGAAAAACTGTTTTTT
-,TRBV30,TRBJ1-6,TRBD1,CACRGQGNSPLHF,TGTGCCTGCAGGGGACAGGGAAATTCACCCCTCCACTTT
few,TRBV19,TRBJ1-4,TRBD1,CASSNYGQANEKLFF,TGTGCCAGTAGTAACTACGGACAGGCGAATGAAAAACTGTTTTTT
-,TRBV28,TRBJ1-2,-,CASSRQARYGYTF,TGTGCCAGCAGTCGCCAGGCGAGATATGGCTACACCTTC
-,TRBV30,TRBJ1-2,-,CAWSPLDGYTF,TGTGCCTGGAGTCCACTCGATGGCTACACCTTC
-,TRBV6-2/TRBV6-3,TRBJ1-2,-,CASSWAGTPLVYGYTF,TGTGCCAGCAGTTGGGCAGGGACACCATTGGTCTATGGCTACACCTTC
once,TRBV6-2/TRBV6-3,TRBJ1-6,TRBD1,CASSYEQTGVYNSPLHF,TGTGCCAGCAGTTACGAGCAAACAGGGGTCTATAATTCACCCCTCCACTTT